The T cell receptor (beta chain) under discussion was sequenced for a study of vaccination effects on CD4 cells after COVID-19. Study results and limitations: There were few convalescent patients in the study and no early post-infection timepoints.

Only in-frame clones appear in the TCRdb table, and some are missing; sequencing was by immunoSEQ multiplex PCR. The profile shows 15,000 or so clones, about 73% of them singletons. The length of the CDR3 is 15 residues. The ends lost 3 bases at V and 5 bases at J; junction bases unmatched: 6. The V gene's germline CDR1 is DFQATT and CDR2 SNEGSKA (reference sequence). Peptide-pool stimulation followed by sequencing identified expanded antigen-specific CD4+ clonotypes in the ViraFEST assay. Upon completion of about 10 days in culture, CD4+ T cells were isolated. SARS-CoV-2 infection was confirmed by PCR in the person between March and December 2020. Two doses of either BNT162b2 or mRNA-1273 were given to each participant. A few million PBMC per well received approximately 10 IU/ml IL-2 and 8 to 10 ug/ml peptides in culture. Turning to this clone: Its antigen is unidentified.

The source was CD4+ T cells from PBMCs cultured with HCoV-NL63 spike peptides, collected after COVID-19 vaccination. The chain links TRBV20-1 to TRBJ2-5; TRBD2 matches 13 bases. This clonotype was obtained from a human donor who had a prior SARS-CoV-2 infection. DNA of the CDR3: TGCAGTGCTAGTGGGACTAGCGGGAATGCGGAGACCCAGTACTTC. Translation: CSASGTSGNAETQYF.